One and the same sample provided the 25 T cell receptor beta chains below, sequenced in a study of blood T cell repertoires in COVID-19. Produced via immunoSEQ multiplex PCR; TCRdb's table is partial and in-frame only. This sample has roughly 210,000 clones; 88% occur once, and the top ten carry around 1.6%. The sequenced sample consisted of peripheral blood. The receptors originated from a man in his 70s with acute or convalescent COVID-19.

V gene TRBV28 combines with J gene TRBJ1-2, with D maybe TRBD1 (5 bases). The V and J ends lost 1 base and 7 bases respectively, with 10 bases between them. Germline V CDR1 and CDR2: MDHEN, SYDVKM. This CDR3 region has 13 residues. The CDR3: CASSLSGWVGYTF. CDR3 bases: TGTGCCAGCAGTTTATCAGGGTGGGTTGGCTACACCTTC.

The chain employs TRBV19 and TRBJ2-7; D is perhaps TRBD1 (6 bases). Germline CDR1 reads LNHDA; CDR2 reads SQIVND (reference sequence). The CDR3 extends over 14 amino acids. Trimming pared 3 bases from V and 2 bases from J, leaving 11 bases between. The CDR3 nucleotides are TGTGCCAGTAGTATTGATCGGGACACCTACGAGCAGTACTTC. This encodes CASSIDRDTYEQYF. Full variable domain (rest looked up from reference TRBV19 and TRBJ2-7): DGGITQSPKYLFRKEGQNVTLSCEQNLNHDAMYWYRQDPGQGLRLIYYSQIVNDFQKGDIAEGYSVSREKKESFPLTVTSAQKNPTAFYLCASSIDRDTYEQYFGPGTRLTVT.

J is TRBJ2-2 and V is TRBV30, with D possibly being TRBD2 (6 bases). Between the trimmed V and J ends, which lost 3 bases and 6 bases, there was a span of 14 bases. The CDR3 loop spans 14 amino acids. Germline V gene data show CDR1 as GTSNPN and CDR2 as SVGIG (reference sequence). CDR3 DNA: TGTGCCTGGAGGGGGAGCGGGTTCGCCGGGGAGCTGTTTTTT. This codes for CAWRGSGFAGELFF.

This clone was seen only once. This chain joins TRBV11-2 and TRBJ2-1; weak D call: TRBD2 (5 bases). Trimming removed 3 bases from V and 6 bases from J, with 9 bases in between. Germline CDR1 is SGHAT and CDR2 is FQNNGV. The CDR3 has 13 residues. CDR3 DNA: TGTGCCAGCAGCTTCGGGATTTCCAATGAGCAGTTCTTC. It encodes CASSFGISNEQFF.

The chain has TRBV30 and TRBJ1-5; D possibly corresponds to TRBD1 (6 bases). This CDR3 spans 14 amino acids. Trimming took off 2 bases at V and 2 bases at J, with 10 bases between the two ends. Germline lookup yields CDR1 GTSNPN and CDR2 SVGIG (reference sequence). This CDR3 reads CAWSIYRGNQPQHF. The CDR3 nucleotides read TGTGCCTGGAGTATCTACAGGGGCAATCAGCCCCAGCATTTT.

This rearrangement joins TRBV24-1 to TRBJ2-3, with D tentatively TRBD2 (5 bases). The V gene lost 4 bases and the J gene lost 4 bases, with 14 bases spanning the gap. CDR3 length: 15 residues. Germline values: CDR1 KGHDR, CDR2 SFDVKD. The CDR3 here is CATSDQGSQADTQYF. The CDR3 nucleotides read TGTGCCACCAGTGACCAAGGGAGTCAGGCAGATACGCAGTATTTT.

The chain recombines TRBV5-4 with TRBJ1-6, with D tentatively TRBD1 (5 bases). Trimming stripped 4 bases from V and 10 bases from J, with 9 bases between. The length of the CDR3 is 12 residues. Looked up from germline, CDR1 is SGHNT and CDR2 is YYREEE (reference sequence). The CDR3 spells CASSDSRSPLHF. DNA for the CDR3: TGTGCCAGCAGCGACAGTCGATCACCCCTCCACTTT. The full variable domain, completed using reference TRBV5-4 and TRBJ1-6, is ETGVTQSPTHLIKTRGQQVTLRCSSQSGHNTVSWYQQALGQGPQFIFQYYREEENGRGNFPPRFSGLQFPNYSSELNVNALELDDSALYLCASSDSRSPLHFGNGTRLTVT.

V is TRBV7-2 and J is TRBJ2-1; a weak D match, TRBD1 (5 bases). The CDR3 spans 15 residues. Trimming shortened V by 9 bases and J by 0 bases, and 15 bases separated the two germline ends. The germline gives CDR1 SGHTA, CDR2 FQGNSA. This CDR3 reads CASLRGGGSYNEQFF. CDR3 nucleotides: TGTGCCAGTCTAAGGGGCGGTGGCTCCTACAATGAGCAGTTCTTC.

The genes are TRBV2 and TRBJ2-5; D perhaps matches TRBD2 (6 bases). The germline CDR1 and CDR2 sequences are SNHLY and FYNNEI. V lost 5 bases and J lost 1, with 8 bases in between. The length of the CDR3 is 13 residues. The CDR3 protein is CASSRDFQETQYF. Written as DNA, the CDR3 is TGTGCCAGCAGTCGGGACTTCCAAGAGACCCAGTACTTC.

The rearrangement links TRBV4-2 to TRBJ1-4; a weak D match, TRBD1 (6 bases). Trimming pared 4 bases from V and 8 bases from J, leaving 17 bases between. Germline V gene lookup returns CDR1 LGHNA and CDR2 YNFKEQ. The CDR3 spans 15 residues. The CDR3 DNA sequence: TGTGCCAGCAGCCCTTACGTCCAGGGGAAGGAAAAACTGTTTTTT. Translation gives CASSPYVQGKEKLFF.

The CDR3 nucleotides are TGTGCCAGCTCACCACGGACGGGAGGCTACAATGAGCAGTTCTTC. This codes for CASSPRTGGYNEQFF. The rearrangement joins TRBV18 to TRBJ2-1; 7 bases agree with TRBD2. The CDR3 covers 15 residues. The ends lost 1 base at V and 3 bases at J; junction bases unmatched: 3. The germline V gene has CDR1 KGHSH and CDR2 LQKENI. Drawing the rest from reference TRBV18 and TRBJ2-1, the complete variable domain is NAGVMQNPRHLVRRRGQEARLRCSPMKGHSHVYWYRQLPEEGLKFMVYLQKENIIDESGMPKERFSAEFPKEGPSILRIQQVVRGDSAAYFCASSPRTGGYNEQFFGPGTRLTVL.

J is TRBJ2-3 and V is TRBV3-1 (or the pseudogene TRBV3-2); 8 nucleotides align to TRBD2. Germline-derived CDR1 and CDR2 are LGHDT and YNNKEL (reference sequence). The CDR3 is 15 residues long. V lost 4 bases, J lost 4 bases, and 7 bases stayed unmatched. The CDR3 here is CASSRTGLAADTQYF. The CDR3 nucleotides read TGTGCCAGCAGCCGAACCGGACTAGCAGCAGATACGCAGTATTTT.

This sequence joins TRBV25-1 and TRBJ2-2; the D is unclear. The V gene lost 7 bases and the J gene lost 1 base, with 7 bases spanning the gap. Germline loops: CDR1 MGHDK, CDR2 SYGVNS. The CDR3 totals 13 residues. CDR3 nucleotide sequence: TGTGCCAGCACTCGGAGGAACACCGGGGAGCTGTTTTTT. It yields the protein CASTRRNTGELFF.

The chain carries TRBV7-2 and TRBJ1-2, with D perhaps matching TRBD1 (6 bases). CDR3 length equals 16 residues. Trimming took off 5 bases at V and 4 bases at J, with 20 bases between the two ends. Germline CDR1 is SGHTA and CDR2 is FQGNSA. The CDR3 DNA sequence: TGTGCCAGCAGCCCCGGGGACGGGGGGCTCGGCTATGGCTACACCTTC. This translates into CASSPGDGGLGYGYTF.

The V and J genes are TRBV4-1 and TRBJ2-3; no reliable D call. From germline, CDR1 is MGHRA and CDR2 YSYEKL. The CDR3 totals 15 residues. The V end lost 0 bases, the J end lost 4 bases, and 11 bases lay between the germline ends. CDR3 sequence: CASSQDYSLADTQYF. Written as DNA, the CDR3 is TGCGCCAGCAGCCAAGACTACAGTCTTGCAGATACGCAGTATTTT.

This clone was seen once. The genes are TRBV28 and TRBJ2-5, with D possibly matching TRBD1 (7 bases). Germline assignment: CDR1 MDHEN and CDR2 SYDVKM. Deletions cut 1 base from V and 6 bases from J, with 18 bases between. The CDR3 covers 16 residues. The CDR3 reads CASSLLGTEGRKTQYF. Written as DNA, the CDR3 is TGTGCCAGCAGTTTATTAGGGACAGAGGGGAGGAAGACCCAGTACTTC.

This rearrangement joins TRBV12-5 to TRBJ2-1; TRBD2 aligns across 10 bases. The CDR3 loop spans 16 amino acids. Germline lookup yields CDR1 LGHNT and CDR2 FRNRAP. V was pared by 1 base and J by 4 bases, with 4 bases of the junction left unmatched. CDR3 residues: CASGLGTSGGYNEQFF. DNA of the CDR3: TGTGCTAGTGGTTTGGGGACTAGCGGAGGATACAATGAGCAGTTCTTC.

This chain uses TRBV19 with TRBJ2-3; 8 bases match TRBD1. The V gene's germline CDR1 is LNHDA and CDR2 SQIVND (reference sequence). Germline trimming cut 2 bases from V and 4 bases from J; bases unmatched to any gene: 8. This CDR3 spans 16 amino acids. DNA of the CDR3: TGTGCCAGTAGTATATCCATTCCAGGGGGCGCAGATACGCAGTATTTT. Encoded protein: CASSISIPGGADTQYF. Combining the CDR3 with reference TRBV19 and TRBJ2-3 gives the whole variable domain DGGITQSPKYLFRKEGQNVTLSCEQNLNHDAMYWYRQDPGQGLRLIYYSQIVNDFQKGDIAEGYSVSREKKESFPLTVTSAQKNPTAFYLCASSISIPGGADTQYFGPGTRLTVL.

This chain uses TRBV13 with TRBJ2-1; TRBD2 aligns across 13 bases. The CDR3 loop spans 17 amino acids. Looked up from germline, CDR1 is PRHDT and CDR2 is FYEKMQ (reference sequence). The J segment lost 8 bases and the V segment lost 3 bases, leaving 10 bases of the junction unmatched. DNA for the CDR3: TGTGCCAGCAGCTTGCACCCCGGGACTAGCGGGATTGATGAGCAGTTCTTC. The encoded protein is CASSLHPGTSGIDEQFF. The complete variable domain, with remaining parts taken from reference TRBV13 and TRBJ2-1, reads AAGVIQSPRHLIKEKRETATLKCYPIPRHDTVYWYQQGPGQDPQFLISFYEKMQSDKGSIPDRFSAQQFSDYHSELNMSSLELGDSALYFCASSLHPGTSGIDEQFFGPGTRLTVL.

Comments on this clone: A junction end diverges from the germline sequence, so it may reflect a read error. The gene calls are TRBV20-1 and TRBJ1-4, with a possible D match to TRBD1 (6 bases). The length of the CDR3 is 13 residues. Germline lookup yields CDR1 DFQATT and CDR2 SNEGSKA (reference sequence). Here the CDR3 DNA reads TGCAGTGCTAGTGAGGGGGGACCTGGATCCTGGGGTTTT. Translation gives CSASEGGPGSWGF.

The rearrangement joins TRBV2 to TRBJ1-5, with D maybe TRBD1 (6 bases). V was pared by 6 bases and J by 3 bases, with 12 bases between. Germline V lookup: CDR1 SNHLY, CDR2 FYNNEI. The CDR3 length is 14 residues. CDR3 region: CASRTGLSNQPQHF. The DNA for the CDR3 is TGTGCCAGCAGAACAGGGCTTTCCAATCAGCCCCAGCATTTT.

The rearrangement links TRBV19 to TRBJ2-1, with 12 bases aligning to TRBD2. Germline V gene sequence: CDR1 LNHDA, CDR2 SQIVND (reference sequence). The CDR3 has 16 residues. The V gene end was trimmed by 3 bases and the J gene end by 7 bases; junction bases not matched to a gene: 7. The CDR3 nucleotides are TGTGCCAGTAGTATTTCGACTAGCGGGAGTTTGAATGAGCAGTTCTTC. The encoded protein is CASSISTSGSLNEQFF.

The rearrangement links TRBV28 to TRBJ1-1, with D uncertain. Germline V lookup: CDR1 MDHEN, CDR2 SYDVKM. Trimming took off 4 bases at V and 2 bases at J, with 23 bases between the two ends. The CDR3 length is 18 residues. The CDR3 loop reads CASSYPFLGGDSNTEAFF. CDR3 DNA: TGTGCCAGCAGTTACCCCTTCTTAGGTGGAGACTCTAACACTGAAGCTTTCTTT.

J is TRBJ2-1 and V is TRBV7-9; D possibly corresponds to TRBD2 (6 bases). The V gene's germline CDR1 is SEHNR and CDR2 FQNEAQ (reference sequence). This CDR3 contains 13 residues. V was shortened by 5 bases and J by 6 bases, with 11 bases between the two germline ends. CDR3 in DNA: TGTGCCAGCAGCCTCGGGACTGGCAATGAGCAGTTCTTC. Translating gives CASSLGTGNEQFF.

The DNA for the CDR3 is TGTGCCAGCAGTTACCGACAGGACAGGGGGCTAGAAGCTTTCTTT. Encoded protein: CASSYRQDRGLEAFF. J is TRBJ1-1 and V is TRBV6-5; TRBD1 agrees at 11 bases. The CDR3 consists of 15 residues. Germline assignment: CDR1 MNHEY and CDR2 SVGAGI. After removal of 2 bases from V and 8 bases from J, the junction contained 7 bases not matched to a gene.